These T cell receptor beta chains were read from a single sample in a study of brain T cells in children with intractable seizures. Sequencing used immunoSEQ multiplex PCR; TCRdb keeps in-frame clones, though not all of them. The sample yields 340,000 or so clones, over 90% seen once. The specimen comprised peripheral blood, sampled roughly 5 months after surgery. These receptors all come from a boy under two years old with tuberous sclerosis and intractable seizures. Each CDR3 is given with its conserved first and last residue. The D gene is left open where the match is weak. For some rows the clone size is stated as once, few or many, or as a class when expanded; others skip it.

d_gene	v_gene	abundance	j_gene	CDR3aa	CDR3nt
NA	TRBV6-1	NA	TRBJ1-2	CASSEVRGFTF	TGTGCCAGCAGTGAAGTTAGAGGATTCACCTTC
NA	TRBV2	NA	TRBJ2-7	CASISSYEQYF	TGTGCCAGCATATCCAGTTACGAGCAGTACTTC
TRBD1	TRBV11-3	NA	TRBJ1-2	CASSLDTGGMYGYTF	TGTGCCAGCAGCTTAGATACAGGGGGCATGTATGGCTACACCTTC
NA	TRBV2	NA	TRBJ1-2	CASNPTGARGGGYTF	TGTGCCAGCAATCCGACAGGCGCCCGAGGAGGGGGCTACACCTTC
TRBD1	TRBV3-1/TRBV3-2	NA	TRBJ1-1	CASSRWDSSNTEAFF	TGTGCCAGCAGCCGATGGGACAGTTCGAACACTGAAGCTTTCTTT
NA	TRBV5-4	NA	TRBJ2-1	CASSLVRGQGANEQFF	TGTGCCAGCAGCTTGGTCAGGGGCCAAGGGGCCAATGAGCAGTTCTTC
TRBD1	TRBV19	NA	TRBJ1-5	CASSIEGQGSQPQHF	TGTGCCAGTAGTATAGAAGGACAGGGTAGTCAGCCCCAGCATTTT
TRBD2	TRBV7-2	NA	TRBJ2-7	CASDRGRTSGRYITYEQYF	TGTGCCTCAGACAGGGGTCGGACTAGCGGGAGGTACATCACCTACGAGCAGTACTTC
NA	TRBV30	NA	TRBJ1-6	CAWMRGAPWSPLHF	TGTGCCTGGATGCGCGGCGCACCTTGGTCACCCCTCCACTTT
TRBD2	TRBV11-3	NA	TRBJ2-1	CASSLGAWGTSVDEQFF	TGTGCCAGCAGCTTAGGCGCCTGGGGGACTAGCGTCGATGAGCAGTTCTTC
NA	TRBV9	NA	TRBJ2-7	CASSVTDSKYEQYF	TGTGCCAGCAGCGTTACCGACAGTAAGTACGAGCAGTACTTC
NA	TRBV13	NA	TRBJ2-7	CASSLVLGYEQYF	TGTGCCAGCAGCTTAGTTCTGGGGTACGAGCAGTACTTC
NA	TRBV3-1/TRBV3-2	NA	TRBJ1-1	CASSQDLPNTEAFF	TGTGCCAGCAGCCAAGATCTACCGAACACTGAAGCTTTCTTT
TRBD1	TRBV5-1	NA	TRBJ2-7	CASSPRDRAYEQYF	TGCGCCAGCAGCCCCCGGGACAGGGCCTACGAGCAGTACTTC
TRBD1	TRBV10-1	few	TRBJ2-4	CASSESRGRKNIQYF	TGCGCCAGCAGTGAGTCCAGGGGGCGCAAAAACATTCAGTACTTC
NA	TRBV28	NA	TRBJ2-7	CASSLPLTPTLNYEQYF	TGTGCCAGCAGTTTACCCCTGACCCCGACCCTTAACTACGAGCAGTACTTC
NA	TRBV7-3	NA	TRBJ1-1	CASSSRPRGTEAFF	TGTGCCAGCAGCTCTAGACCCCGAGGCACTGAAGCTTTCTTT
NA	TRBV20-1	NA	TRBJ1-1	CSARGGYTAFF	TGCAGTGCTAGAGGAGGGTACACAGCTTTCTTT
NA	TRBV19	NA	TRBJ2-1	CASSIGRGDEQFF	TGTGCCAGTAGTATAGGTAGAGGTGATGAGCAGTTCTTC
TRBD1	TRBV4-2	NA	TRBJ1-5	CASSQEGQGGNQPQHF	TGTGCCAGCAGCCAAGAAGGACAGGGGGGGAATCAGCCCCAGCATTTT
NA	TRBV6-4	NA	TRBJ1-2	CASSDYGPLTF	TGTGCCAGCAGTGACTACGGACCCCTTACCTTC
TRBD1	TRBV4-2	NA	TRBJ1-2	CASSQDRGVFYGYTF	TGTGCCAGCAGCCAGGACAGGGGTGTATTCTATGGCTACACCTTC
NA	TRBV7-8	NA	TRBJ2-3	CASSLDRTSTDTQYF	TGTGCCAGCAGCTTAGATCGGACTAGCACAGATACGCAGTATTTT
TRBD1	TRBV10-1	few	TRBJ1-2	CASSAADRTSTF	TGCGCCAGCAGTGCTGCGGACAGGACTAGCACCTTC
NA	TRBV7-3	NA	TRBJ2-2	CASSSAPGLLNTGELFF	TGTGCCAGCAGCTCAGCCCCGGGACTTCTAAACACCGGGGAGCTGTTTTTT
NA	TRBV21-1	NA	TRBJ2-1	CASPRASEGEQFF	TGTGCCAGCCCGAGGGCCTCTGAGGGTGAGCAGTTCTTC
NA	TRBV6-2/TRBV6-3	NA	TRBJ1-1	CASSPHLGYTEAFF	TGTGCCAGCAGTCCACACCTCGGCTACACTGAAGCTTTCTTT
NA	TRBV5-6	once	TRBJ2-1	CASSLVVGPASNEQFF	TGTGCCAGCAGCTTGGTTGTAGGGCCAGCATCCAATGAGCAGTTCTTC
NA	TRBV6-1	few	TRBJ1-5	CASSEGSGGSQPQHF	TGTGCCAGCAGTGAAGGGTCTGGGGGAAGCCAGCCCCAGCATTTT
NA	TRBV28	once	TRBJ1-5	CASSVTGTSAQHF	TGTGCCAGCAGCGTCACCGGGACGTCGGCCCAGCATTTT
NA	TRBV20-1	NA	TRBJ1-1	CSADRVNEAFF	TGCAGTGCCGACCGGGTCAATGAAGCTTTCTTT
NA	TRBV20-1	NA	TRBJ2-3	CSALRADTQYF	TGCAGTGCTCTAAGGGCAGATACGCAGTATTTT
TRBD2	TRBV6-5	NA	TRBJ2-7	CASKVGGVALYEQYF	TGTGCCAGCAAGGTTGGGGGGGTTGCCCTCTACGAGCAGTACTTC
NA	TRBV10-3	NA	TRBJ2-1	CAISETGYNEQFF	TGTGCCATCAGTGAGACAGGGTACAATGAGCAGTTCTTC